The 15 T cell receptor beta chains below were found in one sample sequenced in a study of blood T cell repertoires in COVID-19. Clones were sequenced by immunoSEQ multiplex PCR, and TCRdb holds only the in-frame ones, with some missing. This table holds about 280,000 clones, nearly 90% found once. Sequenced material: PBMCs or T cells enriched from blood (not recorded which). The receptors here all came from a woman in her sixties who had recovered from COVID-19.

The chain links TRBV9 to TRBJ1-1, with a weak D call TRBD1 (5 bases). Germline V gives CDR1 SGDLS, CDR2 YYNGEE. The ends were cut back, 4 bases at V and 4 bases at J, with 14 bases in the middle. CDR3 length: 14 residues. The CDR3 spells CASSPATAFTEAFF. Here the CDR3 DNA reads TGTGCCAGCAGCCCAGCGACAGCCTTCACTGAAGCTTTCTTT.

CDR3 sequence: CASSTPRLGATNEKLFF. For the CDR3, the DNA is TGTGCCAGCAGTACCCCCAGGTTGGGTGCAACTAATGAAAAACTGTTTTTT. The chain recombines TRBV28 with TRBJ1-4; D is uncertain. Germline assignment: CDR1 MDHEN and CDR2 SYDVKM. The V end was cut by 5 bases, the J end by 0 bases, with 16 bases between. The CDR3 spans 17 residues.

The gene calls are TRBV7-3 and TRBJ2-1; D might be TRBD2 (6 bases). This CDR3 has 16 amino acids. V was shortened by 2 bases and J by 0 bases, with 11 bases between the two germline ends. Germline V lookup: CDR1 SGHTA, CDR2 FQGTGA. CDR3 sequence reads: CASSLGGSSSYNEQFF. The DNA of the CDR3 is TGTGCCAGCAGCTTAGGAGGGTCAAGCTCCTACAATGAGCAGTTCTTC.

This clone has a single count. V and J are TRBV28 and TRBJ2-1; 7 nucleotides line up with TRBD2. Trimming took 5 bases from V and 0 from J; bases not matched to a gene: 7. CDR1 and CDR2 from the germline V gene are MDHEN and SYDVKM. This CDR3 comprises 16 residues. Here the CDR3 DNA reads TGTGCCAGCAGTGACTTGGGCGGGAGCTCCTACAATGAGCAGTTCTTC. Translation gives CASSDLGGSSYNEQFF.

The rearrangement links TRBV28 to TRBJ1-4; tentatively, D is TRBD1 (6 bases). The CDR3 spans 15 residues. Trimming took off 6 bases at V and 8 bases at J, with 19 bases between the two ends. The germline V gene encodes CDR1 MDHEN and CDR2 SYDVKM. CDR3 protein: CASSPSQGVREKLFF. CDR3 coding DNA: TGTGCCAGCAGCCCATCACAGGGAGTGAGGGAAAAACTGTTTTTT.

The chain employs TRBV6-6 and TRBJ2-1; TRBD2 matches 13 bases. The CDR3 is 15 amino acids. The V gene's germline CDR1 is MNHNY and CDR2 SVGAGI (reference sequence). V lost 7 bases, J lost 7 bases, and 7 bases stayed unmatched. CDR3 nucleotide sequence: TGTGCCAGCATCTCCGGGACTAGCGGGGCGAATGAGCAGTTCTTC. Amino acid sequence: CASISGTSGANEQFF.

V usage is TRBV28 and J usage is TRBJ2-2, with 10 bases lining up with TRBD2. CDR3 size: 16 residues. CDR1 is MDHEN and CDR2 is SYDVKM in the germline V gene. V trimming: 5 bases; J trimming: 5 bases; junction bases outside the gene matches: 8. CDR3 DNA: TGTGCCAGCAGTAGCGGGACTAGCGTCCGTACCGGGGAGCTGTTTTTT. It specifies CASSSGTSVRTGELFF. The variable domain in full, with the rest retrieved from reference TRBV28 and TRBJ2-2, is DVKVTQSSRYLVKRTGEKVFLECVQDMDHENMFWYRQDPGLGLRLIYFSYDVKMKEKGDIPEGYSVSREKKERFSLILESASTNQTSMYLCASSSGTSVRTGELFFGEGSRLTVL.

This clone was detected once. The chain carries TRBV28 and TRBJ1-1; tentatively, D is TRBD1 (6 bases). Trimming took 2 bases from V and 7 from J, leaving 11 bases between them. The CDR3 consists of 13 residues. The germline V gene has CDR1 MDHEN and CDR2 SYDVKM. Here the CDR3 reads CASSLRAGVEAFF. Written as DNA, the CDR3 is TGTGCCAGCAGTTTAAGAGCAGGGGTTGAAGCTTTCTTT.

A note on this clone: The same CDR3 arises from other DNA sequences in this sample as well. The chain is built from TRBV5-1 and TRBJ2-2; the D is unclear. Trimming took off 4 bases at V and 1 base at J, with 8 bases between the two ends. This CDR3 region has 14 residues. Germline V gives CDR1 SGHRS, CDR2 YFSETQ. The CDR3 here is CASSQTGNTGELFF. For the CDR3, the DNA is TGCGCCAGCAGCCAGACGGGGAACACCGGGGAGCTGTTTTTT.

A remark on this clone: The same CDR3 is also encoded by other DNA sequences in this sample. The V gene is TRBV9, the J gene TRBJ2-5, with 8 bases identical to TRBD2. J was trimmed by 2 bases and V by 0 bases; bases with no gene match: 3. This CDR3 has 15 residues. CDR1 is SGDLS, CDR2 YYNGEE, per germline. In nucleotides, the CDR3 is TGTGCCAGCAGCGTAGGGGTAGCGGGGCAAGAGACCCAGTACTTC. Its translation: CASSVGVAGQETQYF.

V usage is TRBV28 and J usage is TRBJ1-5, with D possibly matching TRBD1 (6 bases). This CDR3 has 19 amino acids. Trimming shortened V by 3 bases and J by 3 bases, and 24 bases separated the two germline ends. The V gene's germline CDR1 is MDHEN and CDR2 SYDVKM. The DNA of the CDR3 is TGTGCCAGCAGTTTCCTTTCGGGCAGGGACAACACCCTCAATCAGCCCCAGCATTTT. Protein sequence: CASSFLSGRDNTLNQPQHF.

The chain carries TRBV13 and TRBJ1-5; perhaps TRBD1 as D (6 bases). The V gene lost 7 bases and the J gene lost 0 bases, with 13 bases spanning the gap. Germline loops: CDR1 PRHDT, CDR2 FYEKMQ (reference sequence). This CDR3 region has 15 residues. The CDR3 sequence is CASTQQGYSNQPQHF. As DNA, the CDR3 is TGTGCCAGCACCCAACAGGGCTATAGCAATCAGCCCCAGCATTTT. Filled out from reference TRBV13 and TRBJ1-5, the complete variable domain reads AAGVIQSPRHLIKEKRETATLKCYPIPRHDTVYWYQQGPGQDPQFLISFYEKMQSDKGSIPDRFSAQQFSDYHSELNMSSLELGDSALYFCASTQQGYSNQPQHFGDGTRLSIL.

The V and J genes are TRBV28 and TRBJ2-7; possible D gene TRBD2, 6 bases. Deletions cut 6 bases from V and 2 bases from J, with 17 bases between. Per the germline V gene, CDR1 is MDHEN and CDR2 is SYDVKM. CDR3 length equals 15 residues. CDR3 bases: TGTGCCAGCAGCCCCCCGCGGCGGGATGCCTACGAGCAGTACTTC. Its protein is CASSPPRRDAYEQYF.

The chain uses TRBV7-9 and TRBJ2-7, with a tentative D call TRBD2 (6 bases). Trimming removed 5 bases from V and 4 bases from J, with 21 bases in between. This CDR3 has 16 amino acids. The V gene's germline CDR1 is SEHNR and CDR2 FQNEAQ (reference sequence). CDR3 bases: TGTGCCAGCAGCCGGGGGACTCTCAAGGGTTCTTACGAGCAGTACTTC. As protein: CASSRGTLKGSYEQYF.

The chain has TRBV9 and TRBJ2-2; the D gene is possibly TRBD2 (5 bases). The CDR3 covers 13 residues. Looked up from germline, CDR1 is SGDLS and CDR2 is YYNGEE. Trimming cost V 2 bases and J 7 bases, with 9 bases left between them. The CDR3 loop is CASSVSGYGELFF. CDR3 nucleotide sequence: TGTGCCAGCAGCGTTTCGGGGTACGGGGAGCTGTTTTTT.